This T cell receptor beta chain was captured in a study of CXCR3-negative and CXCR3-positive naive CD8 T cells. Whole-study results and caveats: Memory cells showed distinct TRBV-TRBJ patterns, while the two naive subsets matched.

Germline V gives CDR1 SEHNR, CDR2 FQNEAQ (reference sequence). This CDR3 has 17 residues. About this clonotype: Antigen unknown.

UMI-tagged TRB cDNA libraries were built via 5' RACE. TCRdb reworked the 5' RACE reads into one entry per CDR3 protein, no DNA. The sample totals about 130,000 distinct CDR3 sequences. The specimen sequenced was naive CXCR3- CD8+ T cells from blood. Subset indicated: CD45RO-CCR7+CD27+CD95- naive CD8+ T cells lacking CXCR3 (TNR3-). This sequence was found in a human donor in good health. Some clones in this sample may be carry-over from other donors' samples. The chain has TRBV7-9 and TRBJ1-2. Here the CDR3 reads CASSLPGTSQVWHGYTF.